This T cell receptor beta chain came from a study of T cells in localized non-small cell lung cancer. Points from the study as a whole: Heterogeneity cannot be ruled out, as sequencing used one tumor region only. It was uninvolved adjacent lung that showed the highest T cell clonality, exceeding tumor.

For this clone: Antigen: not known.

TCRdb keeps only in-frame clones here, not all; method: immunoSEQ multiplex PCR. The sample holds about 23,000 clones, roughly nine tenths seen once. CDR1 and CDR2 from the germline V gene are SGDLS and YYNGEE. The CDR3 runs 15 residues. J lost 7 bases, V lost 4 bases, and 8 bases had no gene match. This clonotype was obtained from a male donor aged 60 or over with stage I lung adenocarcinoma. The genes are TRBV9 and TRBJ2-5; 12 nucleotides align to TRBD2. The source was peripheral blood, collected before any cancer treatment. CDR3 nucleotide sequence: TGTGCCAGCAGCTCCCGACTAGCGGGAGTCTCGACCCAGTACTTC. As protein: CASSSRLAGVSTQYF.